The sequence of this T cell receptor (beta chain) was determined in a study of T cells in Graves' hyperthyroidism and ophthalmopathy. Study outcomes and limitations: A median around 6.8 months before onset, the model predicted ophthalmopathy.

The CDR3 covers 15 residues. V trimming: 8 bases; J trimming: 6 bases; junction bases outside the gene matches: 13. Germline CDR1 and CDR2: MDHEN and SYDVKM. This clonotype was seen ten or more times. Antigen specificity is unknown. RNA transcripts served as the template for amplifying TCR beta CDR3 regions. The primer set for the first-round RT-PCR of the TCR CDR3 was HTBI. Each CDR3 protein is one row after TCRdb ran MiXCR on the multiplex PCR reads. This sample has hundreds of thousands of distinct CDR3 sequences, with 12% to 15% found just once. Diagnoses rested on clinical symptoms, serum thyroxine and TRAb, thyroid ultrasound and orbital computed tomography. The authors took PBMCs from roughly 9.5 ml fresh peripheral blood.

The V call is TRBV28, the J call TRBJ2-1, with 7 bases aligning to TRBD2. Sequenced material: blood. This clonotype was obtained from a woman in her thirties or forties with Graves' hyperthyroidism. CDR3 bases: TGTGCCAGCCCCTCGACGGCTAGCGGAGCCAATGAGCAGTTCTTC. It encodes CASPSTASGANEQFF.